Following are 18 T cell receptor beta chains from one sample sequenced in a study of Ad26.COV2.S vaccination and SARS-CoV-2 variants (dated by TCRdb to 2020 to 2023). This sample's treatment or condition label indicates: roughly 20 received Ad26.COV2.S at low or high dose, single or two shots; several received placebo; per-sample allocation not given. Repertoires of vaccine and placebo recipients were sequenced from samples collected on day 63 after the first injection. Library creation used the immunoSEQ multiplex PCR assay. Entries here come from immuneACCESS through TCRdb and include only in-frame sequences with V and J called. Some clones fail to appear in such tables; in the studies checked, an unresolved V gene covers under half of the shortfall, and the cause of the remainder is unknown. Across this sample there are about 250,000 clones, with 70% to 90% seen only once. Approximately 3.4% of the sample lies in the top ten.

The sample in question was peripheral blood, obtained in a trial of Ad26.COV2.S vaccine versus placebo. The receptors here all came from a person aged 18-60 years who received the Ad26.COV2.S COVID-19 vaccine or a placebo.

The chain has TRBV2 and TRBJ1-4; D ambiguous. CDR1 and CDR2 (germline): SNHLY, FYNNEI. V lost 1 base and J 12 bases, leaving 18 bases between the germline ends. This CDR3 is built from 15 residues. This chain's CDR3 is CASSEGAGYIGELFF. CDR3 in DNA: TGTGCCAGCAGTGAAGGCGCAGGCTATATCGGGGAACTGTTTTTT. The full variable domain, its missing parts supplied by reference TRBV2 and TRBJ1-4, is EPEVTQTPSHQVTQMGQEVILRCVPISNHLYFYWYRQILGQKVEFLVSFYNNEISEKSEIFDDQFSVERPDGSNFTLKIRSTKLEDSAMYFCASSEGAGYIGELFFGSGTQLSVL.

This clone was recorded only once. V is TRBV29-1 and J is TRBJ1-2; a possible D gene is TRBD1 (5 bases). Germline values: CDR1 SQVTM, CDR2 ANQGSEA. Trimming stripped 6 bases from V and 3 bases from J, with 14 bases between. CDR3 length: 13 residues. The CDR3 nucleotides are TGCAGCGTCGCCACGGGGGGTGACTATGGCTACACCTTC. Amino acids: CSVATGGDYGYTF.

The chain combines TRBV30 with TRBJ1-1, with D hard to call. Trimming pared 6 bases from V and 1 base from J, leaving 12 bases between. The CDR3 has 13 residues. Germline CDR1 reads GTSNPN; CDR2 reads SVGIG (reference sequence). The CDR3 DNA reads as TGTGCCTGCCCTTCCTTGGGGAACACTGAAGCTTTCTTT. It specifies CACPSLGNTEAFF.

The chain employs TRBV19 and TRBJ1-6; D perhaps matches TRBD1 (5 bases). Germline V CDR1 and CDR2: LNHDA, SQIVND (reference sequence). This CDR3 is 16 amino acids long. The ends were cut back, 4 bases at V and 8 bases at J, with 18 bases in the middle. The CDR3 sequence: CASSTQPGTRDSPLHF. CDR3 bases: TGTGCCAGTAGTACCCAACCGGGGACTCGGGATTCACCCCTCCACTTT.

The V call is TRBV13, the J call TRBJ2-7, with 11 bases that match TRBD2. The V and J ends lost 6 bases and 2 bases, in that order; junction bases with no gene match: 6. Germline CDR1 PRHDT, CDR2 FYEKMQ (reference sequence). The CDR3 length is 15 residues. In DNA, the CDR3 is TGTGCCAGCAGTTCCGAGACTAGCGGGACCTACGAGCAGTACTTC. Translating gives CASSSETSGTYEQYF.

The chain employs TRBV19 and TRBJ1-2, with D possibly being TRBD1 (5 bases). There are 13 residues in the CDR3. Germline-derived CDR1 and CDR2 are LNHDA and SQIVND (reference sequence). Trimming took 6 bases from V and 6 from J, leaving 14 bases between them. The CDR3 protein is CASRQVAGDGYTF. The CDR3 DNA is TGTGCCAGTAGACAGGTCGCGGGAGATGGCTACACCTTC.

The chain employs TRBV29-1 and TRBJ1-2; TRBD1 aligns across 12 bases. Germline lookup yields CDR1 SQVTM and CDR2 ANQGSEA. J was trimmed by 3 bases and V by 7 bases; bases with no gene match: 6. The CDR3 contains 14 residues. The CDR3 protein is CSGGDRGLDYGYTF. Written as DNA, the CDR3 is TGCAGCGGAGGGGACAGGGGGCTCGACTATGGCTACACCTTC. Drawing the rest from reference TRBV29-1 and TRBJ1-2, the complete variable domain is SAVISQKPSRDICQRGTSLTIQCQVDSQVTMMFWYRQQPGQSLTLIATANQGSEATYESGFVIDKFPISRPNLTFSTLTVSNMSPEDSSIYLCSGGDRGLDYGYTFGSGTRLTVV.

The chain is built from TRBV5-1 and TRBJ2-2; 7 bases map to TRBD1. The CDR3 spans 16 residues. V lost 4 bases, J lost 1 base, and 7 bases stayed unmatched. Germline assignment: CDR1 SGHRS and CDR2 YFSETQ. CDR3 sequence (DNA): TGCGCCAGCAGCCTGGGACAGAGCCTGAACACCGGGGAGCTGTTTTTT. It codes for CASSLGQSLNTGELFF.

The V gene is TRBV25-1, the J gene TRBJ1-2, with 9 positions matching TRBD1. The CDR3 has 16 residues. Trimming cost V 7 bases and J 1 base; bases outside gene matches: 10. Germline-derived CDR1 and CDR2 are MGHDK and SYGVNS. CDR3 in DNA: TGTGCCAGCACTAGAGGCGGGACAGGGTTTAACTATGGCTACACCTTC. Its translation: CASTRGGTGFNYGYTF.

This chain connects TRBV6-2 or TRBV6-3 to TRBJ1-1; D unclear. The CDR3 has 13 amino acids. With 5 bases removed from V and 4 bases from J, the gap between germline ends came to 11 bases. Per the germline V gene, CDR1 is MNHEY and CDR2 is SVGEGT. For the CDR3, the DNA is TGTGCCAGCAGTATCCCAGTGGCCACTGAAGCTTTCTTT. Residues: CASSIPVATEAFF.

The rearrangement joins TRBV7-2 to TRBJ2-1, with TRBD2 matching over 7 bases. Trimming cost V 5 bases and J 6 bases; bases outside gene matches: 4. CDR3 length: 13 amino acids. Germline lookup yields CDR1 SGHTA and CDR2 FQGNSA. The CDR3 reads CASSQTSLNEQFF. CDR3 DNA: TGTGCCAGCAGCCAGACTAGCCTCAATGAGCAGTTCTTC.

V gene TRBV11-2 combines with J gene TRBJ1-1, with D possibly being TRBD1 (6 bases). CDR1 SGHAT and CDR2 FQNNGV come from the germline V gene. This CDR3 spans 13 amino acids. Trimming left V 1 base short and J 6 bases short, with 9 bases between. CDR3 region: CASSLGGGSEAFF. The CDR3, as DNA: TGTGCCAGCAGCTTAGGAGGGGGGTCTGAAGCTTTCTTT.

The chain has TRBV7-6 and TRBJ1-1; possibly TRBD1 for D (6 bases). V was shortened by 5 bases and J by 4 bases, with 20 bases between the two germline ends. The CDR3 has 16 amino acids. Per germline, CDR1 SGHVS and CDR2 FNYEAQ. This CDR3 is CASSRVNPGVGTEAFF. In DNA form, the CDR3 reads TGTGCCAGCAGCCGTGTGAATCCAGGGGTTGGCACTGAAGCTTTCTTT.

This clone was recorded at least ten times. The V gene is TRBV7-6, the J gene TRBJ1-1; D is possibly TRBD1 (6 bases). Trimming took 5 bases from V and 0 from J, leaving 13 bases between them. This CDR3 contains 15 residues. Germline CDR1 and CDR2: SGHVS and FNYEAQ. The CDR3 DNA reads TGTGCCAGCAGCGCCACAGGGCGCCTGAACACTGAAGCTTTCTTT. Translation: CASSATGRLNTEAFF.

The table lists this clone with a few counts. The chain has TRBV6-7 and TRBJ1-1; D unresolved. TRBV6-7 is filed as an ORF, its function uncertain. The CDR3 totals 12 residues. Trimming removed 2 bases from V and 3 bases from J, with 4 bases in between. This CDR3 is CASSYRDTEAFF. For the CDR3, the DNA is TGTGCCAGCAGTTACAGGGACACTGAAGCTTTCTTT.

This sequence joins TRBV6-5 and TRBJ1-6; 9 nucleotides match TRBD1. The V segment lost 3 bases and the J segment 10 bases; nucleotides outside the gene matches: 7. This CDR3 has 15 residues. CDR1 and CDR2 (germline): MNHEY, SVGAGI. The CDR3 sequence is CASSYGTGQGSPLHF. DNA for the CDR3: TGTGCCAGCAGTTATGGGACAGGGCAAGGGTCACCCCTCCACTTT.

The table lists this clone with a count of one. The chain has TRBV15 and TRBJ1-1, with D unresolved. This CDR3 has 14 residues. The germline CDR1 and CDR2 sequences are LNHNV and YYDKDF (reference sequence). The ends were cut back, 4 bases at V and 7 bases at J, with 16 bases in the middle. CDR3 region: CATSTYILMDEAFF. CDR3 DNA: TGTGCCACCAGCACCTATATACTTATGGATGAAGCTTTCTTT.

This chain joins TRBV5-1 and TRBJ2-1; D gene unclear. V lost 2 bases and J 3 bases, leaving 6 bases between the germline ends. From germline, CDR1 is SGHRS and CDR2 YFSETQ. This CDR3 is 13 amino acids long. The CDR3 bases are TGCGCCAGCAGCTTCACAAACTACAATGAGCAGTTCTTC. It yields the protein CASSFTNYNEQFF.